This T cell receptor (beta chain) appears in the sequencing data of a study of blood T cell repertoires in COVID-19. Study summary: Sources were T cells, B-cell-depleted T cells, or PBMCs; the material itself was cDNA or gDNA.

Adults between roughly 18 and 89 years of age took part from about two dozen US areas. Participant reports of clinical history set cohort assignment. This clone occurred a few times. Germline values: CDR1 MDHEN, CDR2 SYDVKM. The junction had 1 base not matched to a gene; V was cut back by 6 bases and J by 3 bases. The CDR3 is made up of 13 amino acids. Study processing details: Reference gene primer amplification in the assay estimated nucleated cell counts. The method was immunoSEQ multiplex PCR; TCRdb's version includes in-frame clones alone and lacks a portion of them. V and J calls and clone size follow that table, whereas D and trimming were derived from the DNA. The table records roughly 220,000 clones, about 80% of them present only once.

This TCR was sampled from a middle-aged woman with acute COVID-19. The chain uses TRBV28 and TRBJ1-1, with 10 positions matching TRBD1. Source material: PBMCs or T cells enriched from blood (not recorded which). The CDR3 sequence: CASRGTGDTEAFF. DNA of the CDR3: TGTGCCAGCAGAGGGACAGGGGACACTGAAGCTTTCTTT.